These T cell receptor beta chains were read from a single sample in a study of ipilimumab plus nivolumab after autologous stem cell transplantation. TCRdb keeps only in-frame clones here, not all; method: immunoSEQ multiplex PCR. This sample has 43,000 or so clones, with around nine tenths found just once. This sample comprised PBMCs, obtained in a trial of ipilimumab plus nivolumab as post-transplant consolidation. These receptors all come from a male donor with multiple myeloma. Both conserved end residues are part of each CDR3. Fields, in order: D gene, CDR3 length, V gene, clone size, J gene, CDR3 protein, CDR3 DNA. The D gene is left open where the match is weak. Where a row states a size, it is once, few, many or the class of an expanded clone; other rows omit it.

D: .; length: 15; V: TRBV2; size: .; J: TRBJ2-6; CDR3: CASTKGLSGANVLTF; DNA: TGTGCCAGCACCAAGGGGTTGTCTGGGGCCAACGTCCTGACTTTC
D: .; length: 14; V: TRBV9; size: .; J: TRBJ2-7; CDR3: CASSVDGRSYEQYF; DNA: TGTGCCAGCAGCGTAGACGGTCGCTCCTACGAGCAGTACTTC
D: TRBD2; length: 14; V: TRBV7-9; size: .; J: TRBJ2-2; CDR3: CASNLAGDTGELFF; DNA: TGTGCCAGCAACCTAGCGGGGGATACCGGGGAGCTGTTTTTT
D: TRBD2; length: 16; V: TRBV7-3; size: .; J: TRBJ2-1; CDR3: CASSLNRAGAINEQFF; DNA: TGTGCCAGCAGCCTAAATCGAGCGGGGGCGATCAATGAGCAGTTCTTC
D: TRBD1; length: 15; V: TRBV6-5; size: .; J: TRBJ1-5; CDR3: CASSSGTGGYQPQHF; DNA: TGTGCCAGCAGTTCCGGGACAGGGGGCTATCAGCCCCAGCATTTT
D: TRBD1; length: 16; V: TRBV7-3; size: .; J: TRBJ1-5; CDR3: CASSLPGQSSNQPQHF; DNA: TGTGCCAGCAGCCTTCCGGGACAGTCTAGCAATCAGCCCCAGCATTTT
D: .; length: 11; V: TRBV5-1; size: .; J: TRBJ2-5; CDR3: CASSLEETQYF; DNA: TGCGCCAGCAGCTTGGAGGAGACCCAGTACTTC
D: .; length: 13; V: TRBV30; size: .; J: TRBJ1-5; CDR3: CAWSGSGDQPQHF; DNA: TGTGCCTGGAGTGGGAGCGGGGATCAGCCCCAGCATTTT
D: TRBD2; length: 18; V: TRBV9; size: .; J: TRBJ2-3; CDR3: CASSVGVSGVVGTDTQYF; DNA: TGTGCCAGCAGCGTAGGGGTTAGCGGGGTTGTTGGCACAGATACGCAGTATTTT
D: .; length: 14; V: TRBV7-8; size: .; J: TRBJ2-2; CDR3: CASSETTGPGELFF; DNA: TGTGCCAGCAGCGAGACCACGGGCCCCGGGGAGCTGTTTTTT
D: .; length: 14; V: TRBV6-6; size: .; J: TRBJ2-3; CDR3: CASSSGPRTDTQYF; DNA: TGTGCCAGCTCCTCGGGGCCCCGCACAGATACGCAGTATTTT
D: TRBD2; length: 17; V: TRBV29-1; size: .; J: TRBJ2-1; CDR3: CSVRRTGTSGPYNEQFF; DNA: TGCAGCGTTAGACGGACCGGGACTAGTGGGCCCTACAATGAGCAGTTCTTC
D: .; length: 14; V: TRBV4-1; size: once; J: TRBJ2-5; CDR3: CASSLPRGAETQYF; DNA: TGCGCCAGCAGCCTGCCGAGGGGGGCAGAGACCCAGTACTTC
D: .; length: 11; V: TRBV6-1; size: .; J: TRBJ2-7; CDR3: CASSTALEQYF; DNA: TGTGCCAGCAGCACAGCTCTGGAGCAGTACTTC
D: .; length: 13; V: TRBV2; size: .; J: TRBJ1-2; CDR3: CASIEGLGAGYTF; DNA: TGTGCCAGCATAGAGGGTTTGGGTGCTGGCTACACCTTC
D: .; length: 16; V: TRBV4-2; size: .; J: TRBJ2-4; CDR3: CASSPLQAHPKNIQYF; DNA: TGTGCCAGCAGCCCTCTCCAAGCTCACCCCAAAAACATTCAGTACTTC
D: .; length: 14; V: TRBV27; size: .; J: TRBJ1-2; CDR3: CASTLDRSGLGYTF; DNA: TGTGCCAGCACCCTGGACAGATCCGGTCTTGGCTACACCTTC
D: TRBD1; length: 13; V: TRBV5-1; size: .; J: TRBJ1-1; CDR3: CASSVDRGTEAFF; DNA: TGCGCCAGCAGCGTAGACAGGGGAACTGAAGCTTTCTTT
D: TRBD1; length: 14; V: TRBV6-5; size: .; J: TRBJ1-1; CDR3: CASRGTGSGTEAFF; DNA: TGTGCCAGCAGAGGGACAGGGTCGGGCACTGAAGCTTTCTTT
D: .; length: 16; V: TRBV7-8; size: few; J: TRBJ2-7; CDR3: CASSPRGQTSSYEQYF; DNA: TGTGCCAGCAGCCCCCGAGGGCAGACAAGCTCCTACGAGCAGTACTTC
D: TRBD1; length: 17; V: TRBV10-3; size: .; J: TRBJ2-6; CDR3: CANKPGTGGSGANVLTF; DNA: TGTGCCAACAAGCCCGGGACAGGGGGATCCGGGGCCAACGTCCTGACTTTC
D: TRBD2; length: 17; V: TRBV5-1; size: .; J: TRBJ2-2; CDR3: CASSLDTSGGNTGELFF; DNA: TGCGCCAGCAGCTTGGATACTAGCGGGGGTAACACCGGGGAGCTGTTTTTT
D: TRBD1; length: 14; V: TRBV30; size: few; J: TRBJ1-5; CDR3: CAWRRKQGVMPQHF; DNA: TGTGCCTGGAGGCGAAAACAGGGGGTTATGCCCCAGCATTTT
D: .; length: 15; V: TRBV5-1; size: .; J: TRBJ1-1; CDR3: CASSLGAGLNTEAFF; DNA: TGCGCCAGCAGCCTGGGTGCGGGGCTGAACACTGAAGCTTTCTTT
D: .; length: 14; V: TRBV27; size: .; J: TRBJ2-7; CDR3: CASSLGGGIYEQYF; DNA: TGTGCCAGCAGTTTAGGTGGAGGGATCTACGAGCAGTACTTC
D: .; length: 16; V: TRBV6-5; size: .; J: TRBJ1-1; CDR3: CASSYSISLPNTEAFF; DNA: TGTGCCAGCAGTTACTCTATCTCCCTTCCAAACACTGAAGCTTTCTTT
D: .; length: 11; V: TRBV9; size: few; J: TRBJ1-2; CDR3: CASWGPYGYTF; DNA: TGTGCCAGCTGGGGACCGTATGGCTACACCTTC
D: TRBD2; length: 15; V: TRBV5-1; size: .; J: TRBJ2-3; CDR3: CASSLGGRDTDTQYF; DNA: TGCGCCAGCAGCTTGGGCGGGAGAGACACAGATACGCAGTATTTT
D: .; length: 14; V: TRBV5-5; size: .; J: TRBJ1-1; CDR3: CASSSTTGSSTAFF; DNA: TGTGCCAGCAGCTCAACTACAGGGAGCTCTACGGCTTTCTTT
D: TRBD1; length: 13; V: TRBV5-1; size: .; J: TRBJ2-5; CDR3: CASSRDRQETQYF; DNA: TGCGCCAGCAGCCGGGACAGACAAGAGACCCAGTACTTC
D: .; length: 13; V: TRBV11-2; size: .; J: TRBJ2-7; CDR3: CASSLPGAHEQYF; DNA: TGTGCCAGCAGCTTACCAGGGGCCCACGAGCAGTACTTC
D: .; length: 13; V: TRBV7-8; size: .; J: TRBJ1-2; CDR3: CASSLSAVYGYTF; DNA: TGTGCCAGCAGCTTATCGGCAGTCTATGGCTACACCTTC
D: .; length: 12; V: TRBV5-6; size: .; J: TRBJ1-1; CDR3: CASSSEDGEAFF; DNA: TGTGCCAGCAGCTCTGAGGACGGTGAAGCTTTCTTT
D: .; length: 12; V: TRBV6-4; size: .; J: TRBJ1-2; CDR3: CASSPGGGGYTF; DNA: TGTGCCAGCAGCCCCGGGGGGGGTGGCTACACCTTC
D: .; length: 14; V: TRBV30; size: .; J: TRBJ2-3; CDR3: CAWSVGEITDTQYF; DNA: TGTGCCTGGAGTGTAGGGGAAATCACAGATACGCAGTATTTT
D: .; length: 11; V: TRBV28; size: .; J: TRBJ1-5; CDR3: CASSRYQPQHF; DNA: TGTGCCAGCAGTCGGTACCAGCCCCAGCATTTT
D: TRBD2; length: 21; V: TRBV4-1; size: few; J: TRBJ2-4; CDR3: CASSQVLGGTSGIVAKNIQYF; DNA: TGCGCCAGCAGCCAAGTATTGGGTGGGACTAGCGGGATCGTTGCCAAAAACATTCAGTACTTC
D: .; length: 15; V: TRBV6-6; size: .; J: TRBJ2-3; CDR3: CASTNQGQTTDTQYF; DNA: TGTGCCAGCACAAACCAGGGCCAAACCACAGATACGCAGTATTTT
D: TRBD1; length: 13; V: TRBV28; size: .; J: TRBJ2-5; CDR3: CASSGQGLRAQYF; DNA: TGTGCCAGCAGCGGACAGGGCCTTCGGGCCCAGTACTTC
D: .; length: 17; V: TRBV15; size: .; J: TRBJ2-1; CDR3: CATSRDQFGGQGYEQFF; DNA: TGTGCCACCAGCAGAGATCAGTTTGGGGGCCAGGGCTATGAGCAGTTCTTC
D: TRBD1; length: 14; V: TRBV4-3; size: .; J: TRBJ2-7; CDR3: CASSQGTVGYEQYF; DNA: TGCGCCAGCAGCCAGGGGACAGTGGGCTACGAGCAGTACTTC
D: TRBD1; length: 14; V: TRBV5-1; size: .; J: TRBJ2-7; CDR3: CASSSGQGLYEQYF; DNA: TGCGCCAGCAGCTCGGGACAGGGTCTCTACGAGCAGTACTTC
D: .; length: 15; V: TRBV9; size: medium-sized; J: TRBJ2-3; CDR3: CASSVQGFGADTQYF; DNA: TGTGCCAGCAGCGTACAGGGGTTTGGCGCAGATACGCAGTATTTT
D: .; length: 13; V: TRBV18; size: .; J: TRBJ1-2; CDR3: CASSSGRNYGYTF; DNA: TGTGCCAGCTCATCGGGACGGAACTATGGCTACACCTTC
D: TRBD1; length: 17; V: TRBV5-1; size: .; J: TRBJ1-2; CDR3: CASSAGTGAPGVYGYTF; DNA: TGCGCCAGCAGCGCCGGGACAGGGGCCCCTGGGGTCTATGGCTACACCTTC
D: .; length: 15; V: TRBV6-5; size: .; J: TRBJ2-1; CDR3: CASSQSRRLYNEQFF; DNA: TGTGCCAGCAGTCAAAGCCGGCGGCTCTACAATGAGCAGTTCTTC
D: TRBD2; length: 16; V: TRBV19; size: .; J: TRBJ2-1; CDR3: CASSPIAGGPFNEQFF; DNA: TGTGCCAGTAGTCCCATAGCGGGAGGGCCTTTCAATGAGCAGTTCTTC
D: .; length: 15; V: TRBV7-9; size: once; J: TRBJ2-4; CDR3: CASSLAGAAKNIQYF; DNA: TGTGCCAGCAGCTTAGCCGGGGCGGCCAAAAACATTCAGTACTTC
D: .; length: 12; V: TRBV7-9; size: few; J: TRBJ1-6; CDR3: CASIAEAGSLHF; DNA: TGTGCCAGTATAGCGGAAGCGGGGTCCCTCCACTTT
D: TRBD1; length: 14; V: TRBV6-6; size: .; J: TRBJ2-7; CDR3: CASLTGTGAYEQYF; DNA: TGTGCCAGCCTAACCGGGACAGGGGCCTACGAGCAGTACTTC
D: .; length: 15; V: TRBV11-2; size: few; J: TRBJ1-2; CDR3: CASSFLGGPNYGYTF; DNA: TGTGCCAGCAGCTTCCTCGGGGGACCTAACTATGGCTACACCTTC